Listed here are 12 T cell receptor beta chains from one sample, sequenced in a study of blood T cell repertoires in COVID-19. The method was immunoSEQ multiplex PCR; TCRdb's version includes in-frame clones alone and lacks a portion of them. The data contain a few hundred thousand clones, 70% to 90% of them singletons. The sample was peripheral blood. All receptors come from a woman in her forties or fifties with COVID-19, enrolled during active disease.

The CDR3: CAWMSSYNSPLHF. CDR3 coding DNA: TGTGCCTGGATGAGCTCCTATAATTCACCCCTCCACTTT. The chain has TRBV30 and TRBJ1-6; D not certain. The CDR3 has 13 amino acids. Trimming removed 4 bases from V and 0 bases from J, with 4 bases in between. The germline gives CDR1 GTSNPN, CDR2 SVGIG (reference sequence).

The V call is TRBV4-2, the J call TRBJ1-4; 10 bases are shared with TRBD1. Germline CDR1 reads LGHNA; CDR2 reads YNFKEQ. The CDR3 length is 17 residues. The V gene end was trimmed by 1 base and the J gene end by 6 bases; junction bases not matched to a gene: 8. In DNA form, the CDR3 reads TGTGCCAGCAGCCAAGGTCAAACCGGGACAGGGGATGAAAAACTGTTTTTT. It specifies CASSQGQTGTGDEKLFF.

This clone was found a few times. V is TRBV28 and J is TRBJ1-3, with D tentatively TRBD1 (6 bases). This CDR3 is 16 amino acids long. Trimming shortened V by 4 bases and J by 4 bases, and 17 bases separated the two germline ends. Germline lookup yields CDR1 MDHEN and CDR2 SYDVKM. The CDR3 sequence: CASSSPAGAHGNTIYF. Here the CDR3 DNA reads TGTGCCAGCAGTTCTCCCGCAGGGGCACACGGAAACACCATATATTTT.

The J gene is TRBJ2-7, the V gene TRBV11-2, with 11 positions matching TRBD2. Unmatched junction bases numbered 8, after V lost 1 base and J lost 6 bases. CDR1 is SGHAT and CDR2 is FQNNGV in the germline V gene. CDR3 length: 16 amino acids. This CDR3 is CASSLGTSGPWGEQYF. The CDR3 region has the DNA TGTGCCAGCAGCTTAGGGACTAGCGGGCCGTGGGGCGAGCAGTACTTC.

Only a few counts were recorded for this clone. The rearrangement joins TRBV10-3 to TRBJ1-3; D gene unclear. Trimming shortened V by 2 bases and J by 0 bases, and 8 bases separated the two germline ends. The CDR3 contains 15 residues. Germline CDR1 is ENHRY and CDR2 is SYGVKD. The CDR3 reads CAISEAGDSGNTIYF. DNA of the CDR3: TGTGCCATCAGTGAGGCGGGAGACTCTGGAAACACCATATATTTT.

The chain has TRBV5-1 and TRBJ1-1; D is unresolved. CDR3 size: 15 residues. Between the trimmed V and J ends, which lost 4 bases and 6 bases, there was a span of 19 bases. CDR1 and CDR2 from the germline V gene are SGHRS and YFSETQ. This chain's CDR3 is CASSLETLRSSEAFF. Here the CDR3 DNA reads TGCGCCAGCAGCCTAGAAACTTTGCGCTCTTCTGAAGCTTTCTTT.

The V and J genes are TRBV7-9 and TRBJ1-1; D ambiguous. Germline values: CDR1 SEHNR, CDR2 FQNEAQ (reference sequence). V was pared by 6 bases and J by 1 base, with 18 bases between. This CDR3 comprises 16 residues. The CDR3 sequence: CASRLDSTGKNTEAFF. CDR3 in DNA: TGTGCCAGCAGACTAGATTCGACGGGCAAGAACACTGAAGCTTTCTTT.

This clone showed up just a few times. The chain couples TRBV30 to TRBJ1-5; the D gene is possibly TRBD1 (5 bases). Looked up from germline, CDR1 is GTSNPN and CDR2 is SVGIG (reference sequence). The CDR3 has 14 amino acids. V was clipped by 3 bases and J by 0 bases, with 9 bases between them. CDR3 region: CAWSGGHSNQPQHF. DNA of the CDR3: TGTGCCTGGAGCGGCGGACATAGCAATCAGCCCCAGCATTTT.

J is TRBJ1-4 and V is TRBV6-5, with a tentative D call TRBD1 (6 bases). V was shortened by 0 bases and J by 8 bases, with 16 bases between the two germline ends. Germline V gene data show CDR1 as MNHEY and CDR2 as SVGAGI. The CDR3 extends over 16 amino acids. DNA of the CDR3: TGTGCCAGCAGTTACTCTCTCAGGGGAGCAAGCGAAAAACTGTTTTTT. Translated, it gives CASSYSLRGASEKLFF.

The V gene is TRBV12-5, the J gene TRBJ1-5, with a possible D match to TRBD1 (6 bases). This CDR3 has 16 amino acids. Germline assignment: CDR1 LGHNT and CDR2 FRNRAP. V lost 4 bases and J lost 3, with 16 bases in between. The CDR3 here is CASGSLTGQDNQPQHF. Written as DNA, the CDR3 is TGTGCTAGTGGTTCCCTCACGGGACAAGACAATCAGCCCCAGCATTTT.

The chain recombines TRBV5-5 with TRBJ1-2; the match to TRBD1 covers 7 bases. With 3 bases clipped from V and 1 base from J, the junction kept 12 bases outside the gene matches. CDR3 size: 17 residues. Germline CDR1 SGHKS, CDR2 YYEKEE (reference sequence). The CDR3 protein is CASSWSNRDSFNYGYTF. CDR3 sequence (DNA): TGTGCCAGCAGCTGGTCCAACCGGGACAGTTTTAACTATGGCTACACCTTC.

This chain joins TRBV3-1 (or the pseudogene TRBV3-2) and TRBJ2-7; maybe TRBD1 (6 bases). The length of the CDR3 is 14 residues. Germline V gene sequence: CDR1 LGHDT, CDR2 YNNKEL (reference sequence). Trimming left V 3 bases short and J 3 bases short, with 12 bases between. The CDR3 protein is CASSQRQDLYEQYF. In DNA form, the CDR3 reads TGTGCCAGCAGCCAGCGACAGGACCTCTACGAGCAGTACTTC.